One and the same sample provided the 18 T cell receptor beta chains below, sequenced in a study of human T cells and chemical hapten exposure. The time point was: pre-sensitization, week 0. The treatment denotes: therapeutic diphenylcyclopropenone sensitization with weekly scalp DPC. TCRdb re-analysed the RACE reads in MiXCR, keeping a single row per CDR3 protein. The table shows 85,000 to 120,000 distinct CDR3 sequences, with around 10% occurring only once. Source: whole blood, taken in connection with sensitization to the hapten diphenylcyclopropenone (DPC). The origin of the receptors is a woman aged 50 to 65 with alopecia areata. Some clones in this sample may be carry-over from other donors' samples.

This clonotype was counted between two and nine times. The rearrangement links TRBV7-9 to TRBJ1-2; D possibly corresponds to TRBD1 (6 bases). V gave up 8 bases and J gave up 4 bases, with 8 bases separating them. CDR1 and CDR2 (germline): SEHNR, FQNEAQ (reference sequence). The length of the CDR3 is 11 residues. The CDR3 DNA sequence: TGTGCCAGCGGACAGCTCTATGGCTACACCTTC. Residues: CASGQLYGYTF.

This clonotype has a count of ten or more. The chain couples TRBV18 to TRBJ1-2; D gene ambiguous. Looked up from germline, CDR1 is KGHSH and CDR2 is LQKENI. This CDR3 has 14 amino acids. V dropped 0 bases and J dropped 3 bases, with 8 bases sitting between them. The DNA of the CDR3 is TGTGCCAGCTCACCACCTTCGACGGACTATGGCTACACCTTC. It yields the protein CASSPPSTDYGYTF.

This chain joins TRBV3-1 and TRBJ2-2, with 7 positions matching TRBD1. V shed 6 bases and J 7 bases; nucleotides not matched to a gene: 11. The V gene's germline CDR1 is LGHDT and CDR2 YNNKEL (reference sequence). The length of the CDR3 is 15 residues. The CDR3: CASSRTGQFGGELFF. The CDR3 nucleotides read TGTGCCAGCAGTCGGACAGGCCAGTTCGGCGGGGAGCTGTTTTTT. Looking up the rest from reference TRBV3-1 and TRBJ2-2 gives the full variable domain: DTAVSQTPKYLVTQMGNDKSIKCEQNLGHDTMYWYKQDSKKFLKIMFSYNNKELIINETVPNRFSPKSPDKAHLNLHINSLELGDSAVYFCASSRTGQFGGELFFGEGSRLTVL.

V and J are TRBV5-4 and TRBJ2-2, with D possibly being TRBD2 (7 bases). This CDR3 comprises 15 residues. From germline, CDR1 is SGHNT and CDR2 YYREEE (reference sequence). V dropped 1 base and J dropped 8 bases, with 15 bases sitting between them. The CDR3 sequence is CASSLTGGSSGELFF. The CDR3 nucleotides are TGTGCCAGCAGCTTGACGGGGGGCTCGTCAGGGGAGCTGTTTTTT.

This clonotype was picked up a small number of times. V is TRBV25-1 and J is TRBJ1-2; D perhaps matches TRBD1 (5 bases). V lost 2 bases to trimming and J lost 0 bases, with 10 bases between them. CDR1 is MGHDK, CDR2 SYGVNS, per germline. The CDR3 totals 15 residues. CDR3 amino acids: CASSEPTAPNYGYTF. The CDR3 DNA sequence: TGTGCCAGCAGTGAACCGACAGCCCCTAACTATGGCTACACCTTC.

This clonotype has ten or more counts. CDR3 in amino acids: CASSFGDYGYTF. The CDR3 DNA reads TGTGCCAGCAGTTTTGGAGACTATGGCTACACCTTC. The rearrangement links TRBV12-3 or TRBV12-4 to TRBJ1-2; D unresolved. CDR3 size: 12 residues. Trimming took 3 bases from V and 3 from J, leaving 5 bases between them.

This clonotype was counted at least ten times. The chain recombines TRBV5-5 with TRBJ2-1; the D is unclear. Germline V gives CDR1 SGHKS, CDR2 YYEKEE (reference sequence). Trimming shortened V by 1 base and J by 5 bases, and 7 bases separated the two germline ends. The CDR3 covers 13 residues. The CDR3 DNA follows: TGTGCCAGCAGCTTGTATCTAAACAATGAGCAGTTCTTC. Translation gives CASSLYLNNEQFF.

The chain is built from TRBV5-6 and TRBJ2-7, with 7 bases that match TRBD1. Germline V gene data show CDR1 as SGHDT and CDR2 as YYEEEE. The CDR3 is 14 amino acids. V shed 4 bases, J shed 3 bases, and the junction held 7 bases outside the gene matches. The CDR3 loop reads CASSREQGYYEQYF. As DNA, the CDR3 is TGTGCCAGCAGCCGCGAACAGGGGTACTACGAGCAGTACTTC.

This chain links TRBV11-2 with TRBJ2-7, with 9 nucleotides matching TRBD2. V trimming: 3 bases; J trimming: 7 bases; junction bases outside the gene matches: 4. The CDR3 consists of 13 residues. Germline lookup yields CDR1 SGHAT and CDR2 FQNNGV. DNA of the CDR3: TGTGCCAGCAGCTTGGGACTAGCTTTGGAGCAGTACTTC. It yields the protein CASSLGLALEQYF.

This clonotype appeared a few times. The chain employs TRBV11-2 and TRBJ2-3, with 10 bases aligning to TRBD2. The germline V gene has CDR1 SGHAT and CDR2 FQNNGV. The length of the CDR3 is 19 residues. Trimming cost V 6 bases and J 1 base; bases outside gene matches: 16. The CDR3, as DNA: TGTGCCAGCAGTCCCTCCCCAATTTTAGCGGGGGGCCGCACAGATACGCAGTATTTT. Translated, it gives CASSPSPILAGGRTDTQYF.

This clonotype was seen more than once but under ten times. The chain combines TRBV12-3 or TRBV12-4 with TRBJ2-7; 15 bases align to TRBD2. J was trimmed by 6 bases and V by 6 bases; bases with no gene match: 3. CDR3 length: 14 amino acids. The CDR3 here is CASRLGLAGGEQYF. The DNA for the CDR3 is TGTGCCAGCAGACTGGGACTAGCGGGAGGCGAGCAGTACTTC.

This clonotype was picked up many times. V usage is TRBV7-6 and J usage is TRBJ1-2; D is perhaps TRBD1 (5 bases). Trimming stripped 1 base from V and 10 bases from J, with 16 bases between. The germline V gene encodes CDR1 SGHVS and CDR2 FNYEAQ. This CDR3 spans 14 amino acids. CDR3 coding DNA: TGTGCCAGCAGCTTAGAAGTTTTGGGCAGGGACTACACCTTC. Its translation is CASSLEVLGRDYTF.

This clonotype was seen more than once but under ten times. The V and J genes are TRBV28 and TRBJ1-5; D gene ambiguous. The CDR3 has 16 residues. Germline CDR1 is MDHEN and CDR2 is SYDVKM. V dropped 4 bases and J dropped 0 bases, with 13 bases sitting between them. Written as DNA, the CDR3 is TGTGCCAGCAGTTCCCTCGGGCGGTATAGCAATCAGCCCCAGCATTTT. Protein sequence: CASSSLGRYSNQPQHF.

This clonotype was seen a few times. The chain links TRBV27 to TRBJ1-1; a weak D match, TRBD1 (6 bases). CDR3 size: 11 residues. The germline V gene has CDR1 MNHEY and CDR2 SMNVEV (reference sequence). Trimming took off 5 bases at V and 8 bases at J, with 9 bases between the two ends. The CDR3 sequence is CASSIGQEAFF. The CDR3 DNA reads TGTGCCAGCAGTATTGGACAGGAAGCTTTCTTT.

The rearrangement uses TRBV6-5 and TRBJ2-6; no firm D call. CDR3 length equals 15 residues. Looked up from germline, CDR1 is MNHEY and CDR2 is SVGAGI. Trimming removed 7 bases from V and 0 bases from J, with 10 bases in between. This chain's CDR3 is CASTMLRSGANVLTF. Written as DNA, the CDR3 is TGTGCCAGCACTATGCTCCGCTCTGGGGCCAACGTCCTGACTTTC.

The CDR3 loop reads CASSLRRATRRNEQFF. The DNA of the CDR3 is TGTGCCAGCAGCCTCAGGCGCGCTACAAGGCGCAATGAGCAGTTCTTC. The chain joins TRBV6-1 to TRBJ2-1, with D unresolved. CDR1 and CDR2 from the germline V gene are MNHNS and SASEGT. The CDR3 consists of 16 residues. V lost 6 bases, J lost 6 bases, and 21 bases lay in between.

This clonotype has just a few counts. The CDR3: CASSQVAAYNEQFF. The CDR3 DNA is TGCGCCAGCAGCCAGGTGGCGGCCTACAATGAGCAGTTCTTC. The chain employs TRBV4-1 and TRBJ2-1; D remains unclear. V lost 3 bases, J lost 2 bases, and 8 bases lay in between. Per the germline V gene, CDR1 is MGHRA and CDR2 is YSYEKL. The CDR3 length is 14 residues.

This clonotype was seen at least ten times. As DNA, the CDR3 is TGTGCCAGCAGCCTCCCCGGGGTGCCTGAAGCTTTCTTT. This gives the protein CASSLPGVPEAFF. The J gene is TRBJ1-1, the V gene TRBV7-9; D unclear. The V end lost 5 bases, the J end lost 6 bases, and 13 bases lay between the germline ends. The germline V gene encodes CDR1 SEHNR and CDR2 FQNEAQ (reference sequence). The CDR3 loop spans 13 amino acids.